This T cell receptor (beta chain) derives from a study of OX40 agonist ivuxolimab in advanced cancers. Study at large: Ivuxolimab, an antibody that agonizes OX40 (CD134), was administered to the patients. Earlier anti-PD-1, anti-PD-L1 or anti-CTLA-4 therapy was permitted; roughly 42% had received some.

Germline CDR1 MNHEY, CDR2 SVGAGI. This CDR3 is 11 amino acids long. V lost 5 bases and J 8 bases, leaving 7 bases between the germline ends. Method: immunoSEQ multiplex PCR; TCRdb's copy keeps in-frame clones and lacks some. This table holds approximately 18,000 clones, 82% found once. Individuals having autoimmune disease history or systemic immunosuppression were not enrolled. The chain is built from TRBV6-5 and TRBJ2-1; tentative D call: TRBD1 (6 bases). The sample in question was CD4+ or CD8+ T cells sorted from blood, obtained in a trial of the OX40 agonist ivuxolimab. The origin of this receptor is an adult with an advanced solid tumor such as melanoma, head and neck, liver or kidney cancer. The CDR3: CASSGQYEQFF. The CDR3, as DNA: TGTGCCAGCAGTGGACAGTATGAGCAGTTCTTC.